This T cell receptor beta chain originates from a study of CD8+CD57+ T cells in acquired aplastic anemia. CDR1 and CDR2 (germline): SGHNT, YENEEA. Germline trimming cut 6 bases from V and 7 bases from J; bases unmatched to any gene: 12. This CDR3 comprises 15 residues. Patients included in sequencing had previously demonstrated CD8+CD57+ cell expansion by flow cytometry. The template for TCR beta VDJ and CDR3 sequence profiling was genomic DNA. MiXCR, applied by TCRdb to the reads, yields one record per CDR3 protein. Among a few hundred thousand distinct CDR3 sequences listed, around three fifths were seen once.

This receptor was obtained from a human donor with aplastic anemia. The sample taken for sequencing was sorted CD4+, CD8+, or CD8+CD57+ T cells (not recorded which) from PBMCs. The chain recombines TRBV11-3 with TRBJ2-7; 10 bases align to TRBD1. The CDR3 sequence: CASRYSGQGLWEQYF. The CDR3 DNA is TGTGCCAGCAGATATTCGGGACAGGGGTTATGGGAGCAGTACTTC.